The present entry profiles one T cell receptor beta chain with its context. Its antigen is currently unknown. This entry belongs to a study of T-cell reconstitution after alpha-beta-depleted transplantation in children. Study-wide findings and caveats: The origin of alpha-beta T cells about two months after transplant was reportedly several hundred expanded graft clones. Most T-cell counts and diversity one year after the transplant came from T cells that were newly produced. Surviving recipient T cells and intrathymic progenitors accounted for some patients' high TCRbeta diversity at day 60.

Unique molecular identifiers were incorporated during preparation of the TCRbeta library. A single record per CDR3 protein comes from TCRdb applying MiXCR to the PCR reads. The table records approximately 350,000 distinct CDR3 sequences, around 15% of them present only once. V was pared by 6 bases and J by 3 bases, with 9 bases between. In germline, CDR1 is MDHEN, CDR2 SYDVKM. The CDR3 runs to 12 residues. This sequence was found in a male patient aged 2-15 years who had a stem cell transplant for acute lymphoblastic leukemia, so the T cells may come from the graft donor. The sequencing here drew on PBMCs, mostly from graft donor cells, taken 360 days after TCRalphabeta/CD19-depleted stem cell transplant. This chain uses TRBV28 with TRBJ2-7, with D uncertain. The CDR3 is CASRLDGYEQYF. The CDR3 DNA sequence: TGTGCCAGCAGACTGGACGGCTACGAGCAGTACTTC.